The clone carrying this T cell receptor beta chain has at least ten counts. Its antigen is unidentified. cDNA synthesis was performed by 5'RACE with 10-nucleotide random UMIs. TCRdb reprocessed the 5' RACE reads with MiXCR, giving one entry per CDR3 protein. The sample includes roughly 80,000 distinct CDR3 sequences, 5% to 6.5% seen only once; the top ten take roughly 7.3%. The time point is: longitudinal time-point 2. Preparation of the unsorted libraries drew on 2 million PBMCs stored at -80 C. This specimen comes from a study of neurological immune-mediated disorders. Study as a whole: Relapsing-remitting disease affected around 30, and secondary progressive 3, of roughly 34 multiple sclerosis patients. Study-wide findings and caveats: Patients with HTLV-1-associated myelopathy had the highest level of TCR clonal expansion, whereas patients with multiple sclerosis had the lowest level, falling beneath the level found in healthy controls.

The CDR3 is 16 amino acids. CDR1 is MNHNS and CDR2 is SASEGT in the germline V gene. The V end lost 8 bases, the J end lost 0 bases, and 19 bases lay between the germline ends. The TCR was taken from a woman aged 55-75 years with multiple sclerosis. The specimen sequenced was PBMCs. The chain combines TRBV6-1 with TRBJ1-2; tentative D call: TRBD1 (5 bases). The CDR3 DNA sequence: TGTGCCAGCCTCCTAAATGGGCAGGGTGCTAACTATGGCTACACCTTC. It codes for CASLLNGQGANYGYTF.